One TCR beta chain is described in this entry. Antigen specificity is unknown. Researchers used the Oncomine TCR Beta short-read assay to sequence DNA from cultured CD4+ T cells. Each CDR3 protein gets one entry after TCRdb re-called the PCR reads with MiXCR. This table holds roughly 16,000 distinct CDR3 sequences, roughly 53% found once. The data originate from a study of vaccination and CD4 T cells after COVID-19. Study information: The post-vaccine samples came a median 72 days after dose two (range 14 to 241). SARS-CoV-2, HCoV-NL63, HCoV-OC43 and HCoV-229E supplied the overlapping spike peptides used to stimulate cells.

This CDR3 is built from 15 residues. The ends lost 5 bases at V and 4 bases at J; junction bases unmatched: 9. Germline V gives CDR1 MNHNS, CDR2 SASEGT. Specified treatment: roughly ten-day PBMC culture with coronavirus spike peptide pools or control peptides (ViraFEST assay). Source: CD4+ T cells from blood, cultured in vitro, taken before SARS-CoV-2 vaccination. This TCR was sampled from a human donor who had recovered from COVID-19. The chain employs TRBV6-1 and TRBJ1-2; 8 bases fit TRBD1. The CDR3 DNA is TGTGCCAGCAGTAACCCCAGGGGGCTCGGCTATGGCTACACCTTC. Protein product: CASSNPRGLGYGYTF.